This T cell receptor (beta chain) is from a study of human T cells and chemical hapten exposure. Notes on this clonotype: Its matching antigen is unknown.

The V end was cut by 5 bases, the J end by 0 bases, with 4 bases between. This CDR3 contains 12 residues. CDR1 is MNHEY, CDR2 SVGAGI, per germline. In the source study's methods: A typical sample had around 90,000 TCRs, with roughly 20,000 to 700,000 overall. TCRdb re-called the 5' RACE reads through MiXCR, storing one row per CDR3 protein. These V and J calls derive from TCRdb rather than the authors' analysis. Of tens of thousands of distinct CDR3 sequences in the sample, under 10% are singletons; the top ten hold over 2%. Unfractionated whole blood yielded the extracted total RNA. General study points: The study found that DPC sensitization did not change TCRs above 1 in 1000 frequency.

This receptor was identified in a male donor in good health. The rearrangement uses TRBV6-5 and TRBJ1-1; no clear D gene. The CDR3 region has the DNA TGTGCCAGCAGTGGGATGAACACTGAAGCTTTCTTT. It is translated as CASSGMNTEAFF.